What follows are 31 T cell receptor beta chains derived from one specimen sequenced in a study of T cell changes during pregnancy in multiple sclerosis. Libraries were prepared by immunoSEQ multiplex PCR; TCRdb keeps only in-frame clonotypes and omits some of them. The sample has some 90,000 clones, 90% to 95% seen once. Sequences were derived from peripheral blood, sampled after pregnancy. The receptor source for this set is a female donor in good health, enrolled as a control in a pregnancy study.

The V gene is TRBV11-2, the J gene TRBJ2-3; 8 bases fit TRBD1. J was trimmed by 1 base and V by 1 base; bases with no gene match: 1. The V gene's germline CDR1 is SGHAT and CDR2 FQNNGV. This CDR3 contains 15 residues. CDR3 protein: CASSLVGQGTDTQYF. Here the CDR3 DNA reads TGTGCCAGCAGCTTAGTGGGACAGGGCACAGATACGCAGTATTTT.

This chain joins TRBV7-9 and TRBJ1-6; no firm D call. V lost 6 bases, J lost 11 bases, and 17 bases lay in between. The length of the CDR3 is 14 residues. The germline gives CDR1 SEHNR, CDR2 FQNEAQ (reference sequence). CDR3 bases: TGTGCCAGCAGTGGACGTGGTGGGAGGACACCCCTCCACTTT. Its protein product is CASSGRGGRTPLHF.

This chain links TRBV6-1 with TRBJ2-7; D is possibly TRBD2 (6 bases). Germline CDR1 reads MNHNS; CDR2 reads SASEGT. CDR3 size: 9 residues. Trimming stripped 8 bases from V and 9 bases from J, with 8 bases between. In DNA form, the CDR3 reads TGTGCCAGCGGGGGGTGGCAGTACTTC. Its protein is CASGGWQYF.

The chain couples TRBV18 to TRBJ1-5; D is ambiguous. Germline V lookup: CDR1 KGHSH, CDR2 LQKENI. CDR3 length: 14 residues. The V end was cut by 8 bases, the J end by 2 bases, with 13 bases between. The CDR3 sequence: CASQGVVGNQPQHF. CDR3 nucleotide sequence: TGTGCCAGCCAAGGAGTCGTGGGCAATCAGCCCCAGCATTTT.

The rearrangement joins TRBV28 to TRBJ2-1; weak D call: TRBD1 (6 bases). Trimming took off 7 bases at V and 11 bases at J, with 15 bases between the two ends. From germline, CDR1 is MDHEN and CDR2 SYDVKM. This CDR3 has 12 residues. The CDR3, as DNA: TGTGCCAGCACCCTACAGGGAAGTCAGCAGTTCTTC. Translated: CASTLQGSQQFF.

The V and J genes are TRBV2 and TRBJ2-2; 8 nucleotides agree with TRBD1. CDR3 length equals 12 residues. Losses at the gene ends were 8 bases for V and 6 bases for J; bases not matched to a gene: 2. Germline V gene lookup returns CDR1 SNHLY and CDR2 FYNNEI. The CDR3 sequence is CASQDRAGELFF. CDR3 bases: TGTGCCAGCCAGGACAGGGCCGGGGAGCTGTTTTTT.

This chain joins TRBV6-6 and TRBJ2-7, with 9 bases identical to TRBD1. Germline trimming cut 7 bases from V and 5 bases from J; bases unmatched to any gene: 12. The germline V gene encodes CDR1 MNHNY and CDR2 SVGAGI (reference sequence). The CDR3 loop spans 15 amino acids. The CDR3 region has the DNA TGTGCCAGCAACCCACCCGGGACAGGGATCGACGAGCAGTACTTC. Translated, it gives CASNPPGTGIDEQYF.

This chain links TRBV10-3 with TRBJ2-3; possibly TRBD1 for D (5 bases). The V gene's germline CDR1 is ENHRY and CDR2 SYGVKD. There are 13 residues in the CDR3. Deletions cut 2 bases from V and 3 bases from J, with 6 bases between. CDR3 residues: CAISEKGTDTQYF. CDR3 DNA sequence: TGTGCCATCAGTGAGAAGGGGACAGATACGCAGTATTTT.

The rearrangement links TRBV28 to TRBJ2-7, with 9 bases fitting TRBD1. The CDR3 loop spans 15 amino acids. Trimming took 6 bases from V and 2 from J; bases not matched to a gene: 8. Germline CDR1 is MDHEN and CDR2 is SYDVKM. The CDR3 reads CASSLNRGRPYEQYF. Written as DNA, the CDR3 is TGTGCCAGCAGCCTTAACAGGGGGCGGCCCTACGAGCAGTACTTC.

As DNA, the CDR3 is TGTGCCAGCAGCTTAACTTGGACAGGGCCCTACGAGCAGTACTTC. Translation gives CASSLTWTGPYEQYF. The chain is built from TRBV7-3 and TRBJ2-7; TRBD1 matches 8 bases. This CDR3 region has 15 residues. In germline, CDR1 is SGHTA, CDR2 FQGTGA. The V and J ends lost 0 bases and 2 bases, in that order; junction bases with no gene match: 3.

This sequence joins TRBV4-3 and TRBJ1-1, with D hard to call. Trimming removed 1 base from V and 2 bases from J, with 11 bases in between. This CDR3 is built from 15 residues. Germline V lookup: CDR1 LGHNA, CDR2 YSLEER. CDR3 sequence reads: CASSQVVTVNTEAFF. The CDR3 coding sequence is TGCGCCAGCAGCCAAGTCGTCACAGTCAACACTGAAGCTTTCTTT.

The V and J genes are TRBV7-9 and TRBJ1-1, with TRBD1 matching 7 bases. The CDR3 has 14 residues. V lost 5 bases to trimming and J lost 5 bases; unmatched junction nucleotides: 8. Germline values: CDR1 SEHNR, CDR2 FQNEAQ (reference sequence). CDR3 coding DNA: TGTGCCAGCAGCGAACCCTACAGGGGAACTGAAGCTTTCTTT. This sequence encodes CASSEPYRGTEAFF.

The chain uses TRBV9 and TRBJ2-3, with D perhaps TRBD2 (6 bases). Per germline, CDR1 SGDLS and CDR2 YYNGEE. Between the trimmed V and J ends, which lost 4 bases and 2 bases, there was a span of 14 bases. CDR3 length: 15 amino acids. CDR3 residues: CASSHRDSFTDTQYF. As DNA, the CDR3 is TGTGCCAGCAGCCACCGGGACTCCTTCACAGATACGCAGTATTTT.

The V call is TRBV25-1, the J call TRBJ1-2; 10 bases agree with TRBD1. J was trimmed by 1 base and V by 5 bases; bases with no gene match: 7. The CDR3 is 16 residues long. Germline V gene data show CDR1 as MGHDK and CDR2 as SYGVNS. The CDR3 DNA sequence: TGTGCCAGCAGTAAATCCGGGACAGGGGTTAACTATGGCTACACCTTC. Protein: CASSKSGTGVNYGYTF.

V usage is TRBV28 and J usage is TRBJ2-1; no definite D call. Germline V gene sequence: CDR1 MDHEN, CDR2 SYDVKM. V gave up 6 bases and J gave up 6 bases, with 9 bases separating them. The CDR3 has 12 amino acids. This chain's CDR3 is CASRNSGNEQFF. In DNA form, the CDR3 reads TGTGCCAGCAGGAATAGTGGCAATGAGCAGTTCTTC.

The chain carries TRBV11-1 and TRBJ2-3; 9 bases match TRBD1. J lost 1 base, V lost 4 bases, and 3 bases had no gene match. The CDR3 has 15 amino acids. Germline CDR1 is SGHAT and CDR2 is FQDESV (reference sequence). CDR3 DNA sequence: TGTGCCAGCAGCTCGCGGACAGGGGGCACAGATACGCAGTATTTT. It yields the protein CASSSRTGGTDTQYF.

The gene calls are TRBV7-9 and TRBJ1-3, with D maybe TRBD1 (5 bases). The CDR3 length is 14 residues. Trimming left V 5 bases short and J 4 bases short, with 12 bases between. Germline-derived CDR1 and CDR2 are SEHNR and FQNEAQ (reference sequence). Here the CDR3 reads CASSATRGGNTIYF. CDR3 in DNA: TGTGCCAGCAGCGCCACAAGGGGCGGAAACACCATATATTTT.

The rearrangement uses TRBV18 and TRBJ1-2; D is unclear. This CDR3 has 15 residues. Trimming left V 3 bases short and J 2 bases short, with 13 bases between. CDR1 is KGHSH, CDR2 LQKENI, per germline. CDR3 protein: CASSPTTRSNYGYTF. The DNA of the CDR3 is TGTGCCAGCTCACCCACGACGAGGTCCAACTATGGCTACACCTTC.

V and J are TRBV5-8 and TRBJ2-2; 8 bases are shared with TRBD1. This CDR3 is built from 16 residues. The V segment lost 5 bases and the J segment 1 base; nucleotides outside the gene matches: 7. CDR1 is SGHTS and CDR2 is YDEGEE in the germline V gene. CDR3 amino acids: CASRLPGTGNTGELFF. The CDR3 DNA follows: TGTGCCAGCAGACTCCCTGGGACAGGGAACACCGGGGAGCTGTTTTTT.

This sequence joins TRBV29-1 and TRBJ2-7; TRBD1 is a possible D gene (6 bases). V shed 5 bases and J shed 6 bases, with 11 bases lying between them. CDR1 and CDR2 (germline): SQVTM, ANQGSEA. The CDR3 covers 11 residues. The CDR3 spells CSVRDTPEQYF. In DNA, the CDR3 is TGCAGCGTTCGGGACACTCCCGAGCAGTACTTC.

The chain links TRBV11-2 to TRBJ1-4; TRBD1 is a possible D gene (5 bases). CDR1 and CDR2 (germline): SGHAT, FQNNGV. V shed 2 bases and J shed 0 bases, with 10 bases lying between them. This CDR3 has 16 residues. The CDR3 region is CASSLRGGATNEKLFF. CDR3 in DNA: TGTGCCAGCAGCTTAAGGGGCGGGGCAACTAATGAAAAACTGTTTTTT.

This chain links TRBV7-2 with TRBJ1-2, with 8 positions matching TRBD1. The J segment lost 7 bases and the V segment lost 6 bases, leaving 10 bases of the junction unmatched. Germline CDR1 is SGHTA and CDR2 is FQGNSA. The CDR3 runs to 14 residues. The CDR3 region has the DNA TGTGCCAGCAGATCGACTGGACAGGGTGGTGGCTACACCTTC. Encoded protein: CASRSTGQGGGYTF. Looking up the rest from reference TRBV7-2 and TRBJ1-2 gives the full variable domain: GAGVSQSPSNKVTEKGKDVELRCDPISGHTALYWYRQSLGQGLEFLIYFQGNSAPDKSGLPSDRFSAERTGGSVSTLTIQRTQQEDSAVYLCASRSTGQGGGYTFGSGTRLTVV.

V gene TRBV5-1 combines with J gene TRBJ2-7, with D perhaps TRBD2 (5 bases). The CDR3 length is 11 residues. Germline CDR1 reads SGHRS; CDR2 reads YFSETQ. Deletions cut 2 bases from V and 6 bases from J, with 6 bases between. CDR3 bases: TGCGCCAGCAGCTTCGGGGTCGAGCAGTACTTC. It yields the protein CASSFGVEQYF.

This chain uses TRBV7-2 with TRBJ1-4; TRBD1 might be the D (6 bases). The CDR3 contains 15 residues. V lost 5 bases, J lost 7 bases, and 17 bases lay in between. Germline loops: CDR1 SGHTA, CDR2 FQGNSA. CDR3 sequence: CASSPRLGGGEKLFF. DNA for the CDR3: TGTGCCAGCAGCCCACGTCTGGGAGGGGGTGAAAAACTGTTTTTT.

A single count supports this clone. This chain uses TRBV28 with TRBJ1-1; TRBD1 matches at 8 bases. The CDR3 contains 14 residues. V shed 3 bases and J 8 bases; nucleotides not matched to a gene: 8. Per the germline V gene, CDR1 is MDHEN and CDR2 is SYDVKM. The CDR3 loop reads CASSFDRGRNEAFF. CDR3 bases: TGTGCCAGCAGTTTTGACAGGGGCCGAAACGAAGCTTTCTTT.

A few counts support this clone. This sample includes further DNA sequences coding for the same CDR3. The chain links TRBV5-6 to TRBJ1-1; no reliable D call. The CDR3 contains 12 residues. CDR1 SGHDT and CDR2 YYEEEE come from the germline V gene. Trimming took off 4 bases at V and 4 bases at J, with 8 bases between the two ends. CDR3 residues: CASSLRGTEAFF. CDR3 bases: TGTGCCAGCAGCCTTAGAGGCACTGAAGCTTTCTTT.

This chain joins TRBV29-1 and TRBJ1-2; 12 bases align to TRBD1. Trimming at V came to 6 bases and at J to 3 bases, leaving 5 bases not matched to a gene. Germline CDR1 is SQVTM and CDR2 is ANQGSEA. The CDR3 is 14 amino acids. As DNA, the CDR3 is TGCAGCGTGCCCGGGACAGGGGGCTACTATGGCTACACCTTC. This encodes CSVPGTGGYYGYTF.

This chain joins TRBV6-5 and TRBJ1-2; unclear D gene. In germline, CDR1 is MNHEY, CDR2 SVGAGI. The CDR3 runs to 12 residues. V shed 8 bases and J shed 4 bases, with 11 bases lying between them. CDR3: CASGTHPYGYTF. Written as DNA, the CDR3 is TGTGCCAGCGGCACCCATCCCTATGGCTACACCTTC.

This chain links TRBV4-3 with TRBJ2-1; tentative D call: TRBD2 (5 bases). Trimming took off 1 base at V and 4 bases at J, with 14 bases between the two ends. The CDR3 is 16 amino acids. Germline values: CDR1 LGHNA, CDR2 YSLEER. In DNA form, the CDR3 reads TGCGCCAGCAGCCAAGGGTCCAGCGGCGAGTACAATGAGCAGTTCTTC. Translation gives CASSQGSSGEYNEQFF.

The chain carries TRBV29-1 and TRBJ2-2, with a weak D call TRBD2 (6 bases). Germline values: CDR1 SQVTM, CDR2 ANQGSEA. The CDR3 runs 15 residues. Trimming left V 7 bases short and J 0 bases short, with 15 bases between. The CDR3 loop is CSARPGVANTGELFF. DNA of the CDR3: TGCAGCGCCCGACCGGGGGTCGCGAACACCGGGGAGCTGTTTTTT.

This CDR3 reads CASSIGPGNYGYTF. CDR3 sequence (DNA): TGTGCCAGTAGTATAGGACCAGGGAACTATGGCTACACCTTC. This chain uses TRBV19 with TRBJ1-2; maybe TRBD1 (5 bases). The germline CDR1 and CDR2 sequences are LNHDA and SQIVND (reference sequence). The length of the CDR3 is 14 residues. The V end lost 1 base, the J end lost 2 bases, and 8 bases lay between the germline ends.